This T cell receptor (beta chain) appears in the sequencing data of a study of blood T cell repertoires in COVID-19. Study background: COVID-19 samples from acute and convalescent phases originated in the United States, Italy and Spain. Nucleic acid was either cDNA or gDNA, and it came from T cells, B-cell-depleted T cells, or PBMCs.

Authors' processing steps: Nucleated cell number was recorded as an estimate derived from reference gene primer amplification. Assay used: immunoSEQ multiplex PCR; TCRdb lists only in-frame clones, some missing. V, J and clone size are those of that table, while D and trimming were read from the DNA. The repertoire consists of under 300,000 clones, with approximately 83% occurring once and the leading ten covering more than 5.5%. V shed 5 bases, J shed 4 bases, and the junction held 6 bases outside the gene matches. The germline V gene has CDR1 SGHTA and CDR2 FQGTGA. The CDR3 contains 15 residues. The clonotype comes from a human donor in a cohort sampled during active COVID-19. Sequencing was carried out using peripheral blood. The gene calls are TRBV7-3 and TRBJ2-1, with 9 bases that match TRBD2. CDR3 bases: TGTGCCAGCAGCCCCAGCGGGGGGCCTTACAATGAGCAGTTCTTC. Residues: CASSPSGGPYNEQFF.